Listed here are 14 T cell receptor beta chains from one sample, sequenced in a study of blood T cell repertoires in COVID-19. Produced via immunoSEQ multiplex PCR; TCRdb's table is partial and in-frame only. The sample includes 300,000 to 400,000 clones, approximately 90% of them seen just once. The sequenced sample consisted of peripheral blood. Receptors originate from a man aged 30-40 years with COVID-19, enrolled during active disease.

The chain uses TRBV6-1 and TRBJ2-3; 8 nucleotides align to TRBD2. V lost 1 base to trimming and J lost 4 bases; unmatched junction nucleotides: 4. The CDR3 has 15 residues. Germline V gene lookup returns CDR1 MNHNS and CDR2 SASEGT. In nucleotides, the CDR3 is TGTGCCAGCAGTGAAGATAGCGGGGTCTCAGATACGCAGTATTTT. Its translation is CASSEDSGVSDTQYF.

V is TRBV9 and J is TRBJ2-1, with TRBD1 identical over 7 bases. V trimming: 10 bases; J trimming: 0 bases; junction bases outside the gene matches: 19. The germline V gene encodes CDR1 SGDLS and CDR2 YYNGEE. The CDR3 sequence is 18 residues long. CDR3 region: CASSISVPGGSSYNEQFF. The DNA for the CDR3 is TGTGCCTCGTCCATTTCTGTTCCAGGGGGTAGCTCCTACAATGAGCAGTTCTTC.

The chain uses TRBV6-5 and TRBJ1-4; D is possibly TRBD1 (6 bases). The CDR3 loop spans 14 amino acids. Germline V gene data show CDR1 as MNHEY and CDR2 as SVGAGI. Between the trimmed V and J ends, which lost 5 bases and 7 bases, there was a span of 14 bases. The CDR3 sequence is CASSTQGSSEKLFF. In nucleotides, the CDR3 is TGTGCCAGCAGTACACAGGGCTCTAGTGAAAAACTGTTTTTT.

This clone was recorded once. The gene calls are TRBV7-8 and TRBJ1-1, with D unclear. The CDR3 runs to 16 residues. Germline V gives CDR1 SGHVS, CDR2 FQNEAQ. V was trimmed by 0 bases and J by 3 bases, leaving 14 bases between them. CDR3 protein: CASSLALGSGDTEAFF. Here the CDR3 DNA reads TGTGCCAGCAGCTTAGCGCTGGGTAGCGGGGACACTGAAGCTTTCTTT.

The gene calls are TRBV7-8 and TRBJ2-1; 9 bases fit TRBD2. Losses at the gene ends were 1 base for V and 9 bases for J; bases not matched to a gene: 10. The CDR3 loop spans 16 amino acids. Germline V lookup: CDR1 SGHVS, CDR2 FQNEAQ. CDR3 nucleotide sequence: TGTGCCAGCAGCTTAGTTGTGGCGGGGGGGCCAATTGAGCAGTTCTTC. Translation: CASSLVVAGGPIEQFF.

The rearrangement joins TRBV7-9 to TRBJ2-7, with D unresolved. CDR1 and CDR2 from the germline V gene are SEHNR and FQNEAQ (reference sequence). The CDR3 sequence is 14 residues long. V lost 5 bases and J 0 bases, leaving 11 bases between the germline ends. The CDR3 nucleotides read TGTGCCAGCAGCCCCATTAGGAGCTCCTACGAGCAGTACTTC. This codes for CASSPIRSSYEQYF.

The V gene is TRBV30, the J gene TRBJ2-2, with 8 bases identical to TRBD1. Germline CDR1 is GTSNPN and CDR2 is SVGIG (reference sequence). The CDR3 covers 15 residues. The V segment lost 0 bases and the J segment 3 bases; nucleotides outside the gene matches: 3. In DNA, the CDR3 is TGTGCCTGGAGTGTTAGGACAGGGTACACCGGGGAGCTGTTTTTT. Its translation is CAWSVRTGYTGELFF. Filled out from reference TRBV30 and TRBJ2-2, the complete variable domain reads SQTIHQWPATLVQPVGSPLSLECTVEGTSNPNLYWYRQAAGRGLQLLFYSVGIGQISSEVPQNLSASRPQDRQFILSSKKLLLSDSGFYLCAWSVRTGYTGELFFGEGSRLTVL.

This sequence joins TRBV11-2 and TRBJ1-2, with D maybe TRBD1 (5 bases). The germline V gene encodes CDR1 SGHAT and CDR2 FQNNGV. The germline V and J ends were trimmed by 2 bases and 8 bases, with 18 bases remaining between them. The CDR3 has 15 residues. CDR3 region: CASSLMGQGFGGYTF. The CDR3 coding sequence is TGTGCCAGCAGCTTAATGGGTCAGGGCTTCGGCGGCTACACCTTC.

The chain has TRBV6-6 and TRBJ1-3, with a possible D match to TRBD1 (5 bases). V lost 6 bases, J lost 0 bases, and 12 bases lay in between. The CDR3 covers 15 residues. The V gene's germline CDR1 is MNHNY and CDR2 SVGAGI (reference sequence). The CDR3 is CASSLRGGSGNTIYF. The CDR3 nucleotides are TGTGCCAGCAGCCTAAGGGGAGGCTCTGGAAACACCATATATTTT.

This sequence joins TRBV24-1 and TRBJ2-2, with D possibly being TRBD2 (5 bases). Germline-derived CDR1 and CDR2 are KGHDR and SFDVKD. With 0 bases removed from V and 5 bases from J, the gap between germline ends came to 6 bases. This CDR3 region has 14 residues. The CDR3 loop reads CATSDLSGTGELFF. The CDR3 bases are TGTGCCACCAGTGATTTGTCGGGGACCGGGGAGCTGTTTTTT.

V gene TRBV3-1 (or the pseudogene TRBV3-2) combines with J gene TRBJ2-5; 9 bases line up with TRBD1. The CDR3 extends over 17 amino acids. J lost 2 bases, V lost 0 bases, and 7 bases had no gene match. CDR1 LGHDT and CDR2 YNNKEL come from the germline V gene (reference sequence). The CDR3 DNA reads as TGTGCCAGCAGCCAAGATTGGTGGGGGACAGGGCAAGAGACCCAGTACTTC. It encodes CASSQDWWGTGQETQYF.

The chain links TRBV15 to TRBJ2-7, with D possibly TRBD1 on 6 matching bases. Trimming took off 2 bases at V and 4 bases at J, with 15 bases between the two ends. In germline, CDR1 is LNHNV, CDR2 YYDKDF (reference sequence). The CDR3 sequence is 15 residues long. CDR3 in DNA: TGTGCCACCAGCAGAACTCCTGACAGGAGGTACGAGCAGTACTTC. Protein: CATSRTPDRRYEQYF.

CDR3 protein: CASSGTGGGRYEQYF. The CDR3 coding sequence is TGTGCCAGCTCGGGGACAGGGGGCGGTCGGTACGAGCAGTACTTC. The chain has TRBV28 and TRBJ2-7; 12 bases are a match to TRBD1. The germline V gene has CDR1 MDHEN and CDR2 SYDVKM. V shed 8 bases and J 4 bases; nucleotides not matched to a gene: 9. The CDR3 has 15 residues.

CDR3 nucleotide sequence: TGTGCCAGCAGTCCACCGGGACTGGGAAAACTGTTTTTT. Translated, it gives CASSPPGLGKLFF. The chain has TRBV6-5 and TRBJ1-4; D perhaps matches TRBD1 (5 bases). The germline gives CDR1 MNHEY, CDR2 SVGAGI. V dropped 5 bases and J dropped 10 bases, with 14 bases sitting between them. This CDR3 is 13 amino acids long.